The rows below give T cell receptor beta chains drawn from one sample of a study of cytomegalovirus exposure and HLA in healthy donors. Profiling relied on immunoSEQ multiplex PCR, and the TCRdb table lists in-frame clones only, not all of them. This sample yields about 200,000 clones, of which 80% to 90% are seen a single time; 13% belongs to the top ten. Sequencing used PBMCs. The receptors stem from a woman aged 25 to 39 in good health and CMV-seropositive. The CDR3 runs from the conserved cysteine through the conserved F or W. Each record gives: D gene, V gene, J gene, clone size, CDR3 DNA, CDR3 protein. The D gene is left open where the match is weak. Some rows have no size entry. The others give once, few or many, or a class for an expanded clone.

TRBD2	TRBV7-7	TRBJ2-1	NA	TGTGCTAGCAGCTTAGGCCAACCGGGACTAGCGGGCAATGAGCAGTTCTTC	CASSLGQPGLAGNEQFF
NA	TRBV29-1	TRBJ2-5	NA	TGCAGCATACGACAGGCTGGGGCAGAGACCCAGTACTTC	CSIRQAGAETQYF
NA	TRBV30	TRBJ2-1	NA	TGTGCCTGGAGTGTAAGGTCGGGTGAGCAGTTCTTC	CAWSVRSGEQFF
TRBD1	TRBV29-1	TRBJ2-7	once	TGCAGCGTTGAAGTTGGGGGACAGGGTTACGAGCAGTACTTC	CSVEVGGQGYEQYF
TRBD1	TRBV30	TRBJ2-7	once	TGTGCCTGGAGGAAAACAGGGGTAGGAGAGCAGTACTTC	CAWRKTGVGEQYF
TRBD1	TRBV27	TRBJ2-7	NA	TGTGCCAGCAGTTACAGGACAGGGGGACCCTACGAGCAGTACTTC	CASSYRTGGPYEQYF
TRBD1	TRBV2	TRBJ2-5	NA	TGTGCCAGCCTAGGGGGCGGAAAGACCCAGTACTTC	CASLGGGKTQYF
TRBD2	TRBV5-1	TRBJ2-3	NA	TGCGCCAGCAGCTTGATGGGACTAGCGGCCACAGATACGCAGTATTTT	CASSLMGLAATDTQYF
TRBD2	TRBV19	TRBJ2-4	few	TGTGCCAGTAGCCCTGGACTAGCGGGAGGGCTACTGTACTTC	CASSPGLAGGLLYF
NA	TRBV5-1	TRBJ2-1	NA	TGCGCCAGCAAAGGGGAACCGGTAGACAATGAGCAGTTCTTC	CASKGEPVDNEQFF
NA	TRBV5-6	TRBJ2-3	NA	TGTGCCAGCAGCCTCTTACTAGGAGGAGGTTCAGATACGCAGTATTTT	CASSLLLGGGSDTQYF
NA	TRBV11-2	TRBJ1-1	NA	TGTGCCAGCAGCCTGGGGGGGGTATGGACTGAAGCTTTCTTT	CASSLGGVWTEAFF
NA	TRBV19	TRBJ1-4	few	TGTGCCACCGCCTCGCTCGGGGAAAAACTGTTTTTT	CATASLGEKLFF
NA	TRBV27	TRBJ2-3	NA	TGTGCCAGCAGTTCTGAGGAGCGCACAGATACGCAGTATTTT	CASSSEERTDTQYF
TRBD2	TRBV9	TRBJ2-3	NA	TGTGCCAGCAGCGCGACTAGCGGGAGAATAGTCGATACGCAGTATTTT	CASSATSGRIVDTQYF
TRBD1	TRBV27	TRBJ1-5	once	TGTGCCAGCAGTTTAGGAGGGGGCGCGTTGCAGCCCCAGCATTTT	CASSLGGGALQPQHF
NA	TRBV9	TRBJ2-3	NA	TGTGCCAGCTCCCTAGCATTCAGCACAGATACGCAGTATTTT	CASSLAFSTDTQYF
TRBD1	TRBV27	TRBJ1-1	NA	TGTGCCAGCAGTTTATCACAGGGGGCGTACGCTGAAGCTTTCTTT	CASSLSQGAYAEAFF
NA	TRBV19	TRBJ2-7	few	TGTGCCAGTAGTATCCAACCACAGAGCGAGCAGTACTTC	CASSIQPQSEQYF
TRBD2	TRBV6-1	TRBJ2-3	once	TGTGCCAGCAGTGCGACTAGCGGGAGGGCCTTACCCACAGATACGCAGTATTTT	CASSATSGRALPTDTQYF